A selection of T cell receptor beta chains follows, all from one sample in a study of Ad26.COV2.S vaccination and SARS-CoV-2 variants. The table came from immunoSEQ multiplex PCR; TCRdb's copy has only in-frame clones and leaves some out. The sample includes more than 300,000 clones, about 85% of them seen just once. Sequencing used peripheral blood, obtained in a trial of Ad26.COV2.S vaccine versus placebo. These receptors were obtained from a person between 18 and 59 years old who received the Ad26.COV2.S COVID-19 vaccine or a placebo. Both conserved end residues are part of each CDR3. Fields, in order: CDR3 length, V gene, clone size, J gene, D gene, CDR3 protein, CDR3 DNA. D genes are given only for firm matches. Part of the rows lack a size; the others show once, few, many or a class for expanded clones.

CDR3 length: 14; V gene: TRBV11-3; clone size: NA; J gene: TRBJ1-1; D gene: NA; CDR3 protein: CASSLGWQGAEAFF; CDR3 DNA: TGTGCCAGCAGCTTAGGATGGCAGGGAGCTGAAGCTTTCTTT
CDR3 length: 17; V gene: TRBV9; clone size: NA; J gene: TRBJ2-3; D gene: NA; CDR3 protein: CASSVGPTEPSTDTQYF; CDR3 DNA: TGTGCCAGCAGCGTAGGCCCGACAGAACCTAGCACAGATACGCAGTATTTT
CDR3 length: 15; V gene: TRBV18; clone size: NA; J gene: TRBJ1-5; D gene: TRBD1; CDR3 protein: CASSPTGVRNQPQHF; CDR3 DNA: TGTGCCAGCTCACCGACAGGGGTTCGCAATCAGCCCCAGCATTTT
CDR3 length: 15; V gene: TRBV7-2; clone size: few; J gene: TRBJ1-3; D gene: NA; CDR3 protein: CASSLDSTSGNTIYF; CDR3 DNA: TGTGCCAGCAGTCTTGACAGTACCTCTGGAAACACCATATATTTT
CDR3 length: 15; V gene: TRBV5-4; clone size: NA; J gene: TRBJ2-7; D gene: TRBD2; CDR3 protein: CASSEGLVSLYEQYF; CDR3 DNA: TGTGCCAGCAGCGAGGGACTAGTCTCCCTCTACGAGCAGTACTTC
CDR3 length: 18; V gene: TRBV19; clone size: NA; J gene: TRBJ1-6; D gene: TRBD1; CDR3 protein: CASSWGTGGVGLNSPLHF; CDR3 DNA: TGTGCCAGTAGTTGGGGGACAGGGGGTGTCGGCCTTAATTCACCCCTCCACTTT
CDR3 length: 17; V gene: TRBV18; clone size: NA; J gene: TRBJ1-1; D gene: NA; CDR3 protein: CASSPPGSLEMNTEAFF; CDR3 DNA: TGTGCCAGCTCACCACCAGGGTCACTAGAAATGAACACTGAAGCTTTCTTT
CDR3 length: 15; V gene: TRBV18; clone size: NA; J gene: TRBJ1-4; D gene: TRBD1; CDR3 protein: CASSPPTGGNEKLFF; CDR3 DNA: TGTGCCAGCTCACCACCAACAGGGGGGAATGAAAAACTGTTTTTT
CDR3 length: 13; V gene: TRBV3-1/TRBV3-2; clone size: NA; J gene: TRBJ1-4; D gene: NA; CDR3 protein: CASSPGGSEKLFF; CDR3 DNA: TGTGCCAGCAGCCCCGGGGGGAGCGAAAAACTGTTTTTT
CDR3 length: 14; V gene: TRBV11-3; clone size: once; J gene: TRBJ2-5; D gene: TRBD1; CDR3 protein: CASSLQGARETQYF; CDR3 DNA: TGTGCCAGCAGCTTACAGGGGGCAAGGGAGACCCAGTACTTC
CDR3 length: 14; V gene: TRBV19; clone size: NA; J gene: TRBJ1-5; D gene: TRBD1; CDR3 protein: CASTSQGRWQPQHF; CDR3 DNA: TGTGCCAGCACCTCACAGGGGAGGTGGCAGCCCCAGCATTTT
CDR3 length: 14; V gene: TRBV29-1; clone size: NA; J gene: TRBJ1-2; D gene: TRBD1; CDR3 protein: CSVLDRGRGYGYTF; CDR3 DNA: TGCAGCGTCTTAGACAGGGGCAGGGGCTATGGCTACACCTTC
CDR3 length: 13; V gene: TRBV2; clone size: NA; J gene: TRBJ1-1; D gene: NA; CDR3 protein: CASSGAGVERAFF; CDR3 DNA: TGTGCCAGCAGTGGGGCCGGGGTTGAGAGAGCTTTCTTT
CDR3 length: 15; V gene: TRBV7-2; clone size: NA; J gene: TRBJ2-1; D gene: NA; CDR3 protein: CASSLANSVYNEQFF; CDR3 DNA: TGTGCCAGCAGCTTAGCGAACTCCGTCTACAATGAGCAGTTCTTC
CDR3 length: 13; V gene: TRBV13; clone size: NA; J gene: TRBJ2-5; D gene: NA; CDR3 protein: CASSPWAGETQYF; CDR3 DNA: TGTGCCAGCAGCCCGTGGGCCGGAGAGACCCAGTACTTC
CDR3 length: 15; V gene: TRBV5-8; clone size: once; J gene: TRBJ1-1; D gene: TRBD1; CDR3 protein: CASSIPGQENTEAFF; CDR3 DNA: TGTGCCAGCAGCATCCCGGGACAGGAGAACACTGAAGCTTTCTTT
CDR3 length: 16; V gene: TRBV30; clone size: NA; J gene: TRBJ1-5; D gene: TRBD1; CDR3 protein: CAWSVRQGAGNQPQHF; CDR3 DNA: TGTGCCTGGAGTGTACGACAGGGGGCCGGCAATCAGCCCCAGCATTTT
CDR3 length: 16; V gene: TRBV27; clone size: once; J gene: TRBJ2-7; D gene: TRBD1; CDR3 protein: CASSPSFEDRTYEQYF; CDR3 DNA: TGTGCCAGCAGTCCTTCGTTCGAGGACAGGACCTACGAGCAGTACTTC
CDR3 length: 15; V gene: TRBV9; clone size: NA; J gene: TRBJ2-1; D gene: TRBD2; CDR3 protein: CASSVAASGNNEQFF; CDR3 DNA: TGTGCCAGCAGCGTAGCGGCTAGCGGGAACAATGAGCAGTTCTTC
CDR3 length: 14; V gene: TRBV6-5; clone size: NA; J gene: TRBJ2-7; D gene: NA; CDR3 protein: CASSRDPVGYEQYF; CDR3 DNA: TGTGCCAGCAGTCGGGACCCAGTGGGCTACGAGCAGTACTTC
CDR3 length: 15; V gene: TRBV27; clone size: NA; J gene: TRBJ2-2; D gene: NA; CDR3 protein: CASSPPRGWTGELFF; CDR3 DNA: TGTGCCAGCAGTCCCCCCCGGGGCTGGACCGGGGAGCTGTTTTTT
CDR3 length: 13; V gene: TRBV30; clone size: NA; J gene: TRBJ1-1; D gene: NA; CDR3 protein: CAWSIGRRKEAFF; CDR3 DNA: TGTGCCTGGAGCATTGGACGGAGGAAGGAAGCTTTCTTT
CDR3 length: 14; V gene: TRBV5-8; clone size: NA; J gene: TRBJ1-5; D gene: NA; CDR3 protein: CAGEDRISNQPQHF; CDR3 DNA: TGTGCCGGAGAAGACAGGATCAGCAATCAGCCCCAGCATTTT
CDR3 length: 14; V gene: TRBV5-4; clone size: NA; J gene: TRBJ1-1; D gene: NA; CDR3 protein: CASSLNQGNTEAFF; CDR3 DNA: TGTGCCAGCAGCTTGAACCAGGGGAACACTGAAGCTTTCTTT
CDR3 length: 14; V gene: TRBV18; clone size: NA; J gene: TRBJ2-7; D gene: TRBD2; CDR3 protein: CASSPSGLAGAEYF; CDR3 DNA: TGTGCCAGCTCACCTTCGGGACTAGCGGGGGCAGAGTACTTC
CDR3 length: 15; V gene: TRBV30; clone size: NA; J gene: TRBJ1-2; D gene: TRBD1; CDR3 protein: CAWPEPRTGENRYTF; CDR3 DNA: TGTGCCTGGCCCGAGCCCCGGACAGGGGAAAACCGCTACACCTTC
CDR3 length: 15; V gene: TRBV4-3; clone size: NA; J gene: TRBJ2-3; D gene: NA; CDR3 protein: CASSQDLVTTDTQYF; CDR3 DNA: TGCGCCAGCAGCCAAGATCTAGTCACCACAGATACGCAGTATTTT
CDR3 length: 16; V gene: TRBV7-9; clone size: NA; J gene: TRBJ2-5; D gene: TRBD1; CDR3 protein: CASSGRTGAGQETQYF; CDR3 DNA: TGTGCCAGCAGCGGCAGGACAGGGGCCGGCCAAGAGACCCAGTACTTC
CDR3 length: 14; V gene: TRBV11-3; clone size: once; J gene: TRBJ2-1; D gene: TRBD2; CDR3 protein: CASSQRLASDEQFF; CDR3 DNA: TGTGCCAGCAGCCAACGACTAGCGAGTGATGAGCAGTTCTTC
CDR3 length: 20; V gene: TRBV7-3; clone size: NA; J gene: TRBJ1-5; D gene: NA; CDR3 protein: CASSSKTSVFYRNSNQPQHF; CDR3 DNA: TGTGCCAGCAGCTCGAAAACATCGGTATTCTACCGGAATAGCAATCAGCCCCAGCATTTT
CDR3 length: 14; V gene: TRBV11-2; clone size: NA; J gene: TRBJ2-1; D gene: TRBD2; CDR3 protein: CASSLGLAGGEQFF; CDR3 DNA: TGTGCCAGCAGCTTAGGTCTAGCGGGAGGTGAGCAGTTCTTC
CDR3 length: 15; V gene: TRBV27; clone size: once; J gene: TRBJ1-5; D gene: NA; CDR3 protein: CASSPRVRENQPQHF; CDR3 DNA: TGTGCCAGCAGTCCGAGGGTTAGGGAAAATCAGCCCCAGCATTTT
CDR3 length: 14; V gene: TRBV7-3; clone size: NA; J gene: TRBJ2-7; D gene: NA; CDR3 protein: CASSLQGSAYEQYF; CDR3 DNA: TGTGCCAGCAGCTTACAGGGTTCGGCCTACGAGCAGTACTTC
CDR3 length: 18; V gene: TRBV9; clone size: NA; J gene: TRBJ1-3; D gene: NA; CDR3 protein: CASSVALYPWSVGNTIYF; CDR3 DNA: TGTGCCAGCAGCGTAGCTCTCTACCCTTGGAGCGTTGGAAACACCATATATTTT
CDR3 length: 14; V gene: TRBV5-1; clone size: NA; J gene: TRBJ1-1; D gene: NA; CDR3 protein: CASSLRTENTEAFF; CDR3 DNA: TGCGCCAGCAGCTTGAGGACAGAGAACACTGAAGCTTTCTTT
CDR3 length: 15; V gene: TRBV7-2; clone size: NA; J gene: TRBJ2-3; D gene: TRBD1; CDR3 protein: CASSLRQGATDTQYF; CDR3 DNA: TGTGCCAGCAGCTTACGGCAGGGGGCTACAGATACGCAGTATTTT
CDR3 length: 13; V gene: TRBV7-2; clone size: NA; J gene: TRBJ2-5; D gene: NA; CDR3 protein: CASNLGLGETQYF; CDR3 DNA: TGTGCCAGCAACCTAGGGTTGGGGGAGACCCAGTACTTC
CDR3 length: 15; V gene: TRBV18; clone size: NA; J gene: TRBJ2-1; D gene: TRBD1; CDR3 protein: CASSLGQAVYNEQFF; CDR3 DNA: TGTGCCAGCTCACTGGGACAGGCCGTATACAATGAGCAGTTCTTC
CDR3 length: 12; V gene: TRBV10-3; clone size: NA; J gene: TRBJ1-6; D gene: NA; CDR3 protein: CAISEGESPLHF; CDR3 DNA: TGTGCCATCAGTGAAGGGGAATCACCCCTCCACTTT
CDR3 length: 17; V gene: TRBV4-1; clone size: NA; J gene: TRBJ2-7; D gene: TRBD1; CDR3 protein: CASSQFLGQEKIAEQYF; CDR3 DNA: TGCGCCAGCAGCCAATTTCTGGGACAGGAAAAAATCGCCGAGCAGTACTTC